The clone carrying this T cell receptor beta chain was seen repeatedly, ten times or more. Its specificity is not known. As part of library construction, unique molecular identifiers were attached to individual cDNA molecules. TCRdb reprocessed the 5' RACE reads via MiXCR and lists one record per CDR3 protein. The sample has 65,000 to 95,000 distinct CDR3 sequences, roughly 4.7% seen once. This sample is drawn from a study of early T cells in non-severe SARS-CoV-2 infection. The CDR3 spans 14 residues. The germline CDR1 and CDR2 sequences are SEHNR and FQNEAQ (reference sequence). Trimming stripped 10 bases from V and 7 bases from J, with 19 bases between. Study-wide findings and caveats: VDJdb-based matching was biased toward anti-spike CD8 responses and missed private and CD4 specificities.

The receptor was isolated from an adult who was a healthcare worker with PCR-confirmed SARS-CoV-2 infection or an uninfected control (not recorded which). The chain uses TRBV7-9 and TRBJ2-2; D is possibly TRBD1 (5 bases). The material sequenced was whole blood, taken at baseline. CDR3 bases: TGTGCCAACATGCGCGTACAGGCGGTCGGGGAGCTGTTTTTT. It is translated as CANMRVQAVGELFF.